One and the same sample provided the 3 T cell receptor beta chains below, sequenced in a study of T-cell reconstitution after alpha-beta-depleted transplantation in children. Unique molecular identifiers were incorporated during preparation of the TCRbeta library. TCRdb re-analysed the PCR reads in MiXCR, keeping a single row per CDR3 protein. The sample comprises 200,000 to 250,000 distinct CDR3 sequences, around 9.5% of which are singletons, and 6.2% rests with the top ten. The input for sequencing was PBMCs from the stem cell graft donor, taken from the stem cell graft. These receptors were collected from a human donor who donated a stem cell graft to a child with acute lymphoblastic leukemia.

V usage is TRBV11-2 and J usage is TRBJ2-7; tentative D call: TRBD1 (5 bases). This CDR3 region has 15 residues. CDR1 SGHAT and CDR2 FQNNGV come from the germline V gene. The germline V and J ends were trimmed by 0 bases and 2 bases, with 11 bases remaining between them. CDR3 sequence (DNA): TGTGCCAGCAGCTTAGATCTGCAGGGCCCCTACGAGCAGTACTTC. It codes for CASSLDLQGPYEQYF.

CDR3 in amino acids: CASSLGLAGGPNYNEQFF. CDR3 nucleotide sequence: TGCGCCAGCAGCTTGGGACTAGCGGGGGGGCCGAACTACAATGAGCAGTTCTTC. V usage is TRBV5-1 and J usage is TRBJ2-1; 14 positions match TRBD2. The germline V gene encodes CDR1 SGHRS and CDR2 YFSETQ. The CDR3 spans 18 residues. Germline trimming cut 0 bases from V and 3 bases from J; bases unmatched to any gene: 5.

The J gene is TRBJ2-6, the V gene TRBV6-5; tentatively, D is TRBD1 or TRBD2 (5 bases each). The ends were cut back, 6 bases at V and 0 bases at J, with 15 bases in the middle. Germline CDR1 and CDR2: MNHEY and SVGAGI. The CDR3 loop spans 17 amino acids. The CDR3 DNA reads TGTGCCAGCAGACCGCCGGGACCGACCTCTGGGGCCAACGTCCTGACTTTC. It codes for CASRPPGPTSGANVLTF.